This is a list of T cell receptor beta chains from one sample in a study of chemoradiotherapy in HPV16-positive cancers. Sequenced by immunoSEQ multiplex PCR; TCRdb stores in-frame clones only, minus some. The repertoire holds 8,000 to 10,000 clones, 80% to 90% seen once, with more than 2.5% in the top ten. Sequencing used tumor tissue, obtained from a patient who underwent chemoradiotherapy. The source is a human donor with HPV-associated anogenital cancer. Each CDR3 is given with its conserved first and last residue. The D gene is left open where the match is weak. Only part of the rows carry a size: once, few, many, or a class if the clone is expanded.

v_call,clone_size,j_call,d_call,cdr3_aa,cdr3_nt
TRBV11-2,.,TRBJ2-2,.,CASSLLGGGGELFF,TGTGCCAGCAGCTTATTAGGGGGAGGCGGGGAGCTGTTTTTT
TRBV7-2,.,TRBJ2-3,.,CASSLQSGDTQYF,TGTGCCAGCAGCTTACAGAGCGGGGATACGCAGTATTTT
TRBV7-8,once,TRBJ2-5,TRBD1,CASSSGGQQETQYF,TGTGCCAGCAGCTCAGGGGGACAGCAAGAGACCCAGTACTTC
TRBV9,.,TRBJ1-2,.,CASSALDGYTF,TGTGCCAGCAGCGCCCTGGATGGCTACACCTTC
TRBV2,.,TRBJ1-5,.,CASSVGNAGQPQHF,TGTGCCAGCAGTGTGGGCAACGCGGGGCAGCCCCAGCATTTT
TRBV5-5,.,TRBJ2-5,TRBD2,CASSLGGLDGEQYF,TGTGCCAGCAGCTTGGGGGGACTAGATGGGGAGCAGTACTTC
TRBV10-2,.,TRBJ1-6,TRBD1,CASSRTGGGGSPLHF,TGCGCCAGCAGCAGGACAGGGGGCGGCGGTTCACCCCTCCACTTT
TRBV11-2,.,TRBJ1-2,.,CASSRDSNYGYTF,TGTGCCAGCAGCCGAGACAGTAACTATGGCTACACCTTC
TRBV5-4,.,TRBJ1-4,TRBD1,CASSLRDRWSEKLFF,TGTGCCAGCAGCTTGAGGGACAGGTGGTCTGAAAAGCTGTTTTTT
TRBV6-1,.,TRBJ1-4,.,CASSQGTNNEKLFF,TGTGCCAGCAGTCAGGGGACAAACAATGAAAAACTGTTTTTT
TRBV9,.,TRBJ2-2,TRBD1,CASSDPGTGIGELFF,TGTGCCAGCAGCGACCCCGGGACAGGGATCGGGGAGCTGTTTTTT
TRBV7-9,once,TRBJ2-1,.,CASSATWPAGNEQFF,TGTGCCAGCAGCGCGACCTGGCCGGCAGGCAATGAGCAGTTCTTC
TRBV19,once,TRBJ1-1,.,CASSPPGFGMNTEAFF,TGTGCCAGTAGTCCTCCGGGGTTTGGGATGAACACTGAAGCTTTCTTT
TRBV6-1,.,TRBJ1-1,.,CASSEDQQVDTEAFF,TGTGCCAGCAGTGAAGATCAGCAGGTAGACACTGAAGCTTTCTTT
TRBV5-1,.,TRBJ2-5,.,CASSSDSRGETQYF,TGCGCCAGCAGCTCCGATAGCCGGGGGGAGACCCAGTACTTC
TRBV5-1,once,TRBJ2-1,.,CASSLGLSYNEQFF,TGCGCCAGCAGCTTGGGCCTCTCCTACAATGAGCAGTTCTTC
TRBV19,.,TRBJ2-2,.,CASSLVANTGELFF,TGTGCCAGTAGTCTGGTGGCGAACACCGGGGAGCTGTTTTTT
TRBV4-1,.,TRBJ2-4,.,CASSPLFQGEDIQYF,TGCGCCAGCAGCCCGTTGTTCCAGGGGGAGGACATTCAGTACTTC
TRBV10-1,.,TRBJ1-1,.,CASSARANTEAFF,TGCGCCAGCAGCGCCCGGGCGAACACTGAAGCTTTCTTT
TRBV18,.,TRBJ2-4,.,CASSPVGAGFENIQYF,TGTGCCAGCTCACCAGTCGGGGCAGGGTTTGAAAACATTCAGTACTTC
TRBV2,few,TRBJ1-2,.,CASSEALLAVFGYTF,TGTGCCAGCAGTGAAGCGCTTCTGGCTGTTTTTGGCTACACCTTC
TRBV19,.,TRBJ2-3,TRBD2,CASMVSSGGGYSQYF,TGTGCCAGTATGGTATCTAGCGGGGGGGGATACTCGCAGTATTTT
TRBV25-1,.,TRBJ1-1,.,CASSGGIHTEAFF,TGTGCCAGCAGTGGGGGGATACACACTGAAGCTTTCTTT
TRBV5-5,.,TRBJ1-6,.,CASSPSARRESPLHF,TGTGCCAGCAGTCCGTCAGCGCGGCGAGAATCACCCCTCCACTTT
TRBV5-1,.,TRBJ2-6,.,CASSLDGGLGANVLTF,TGCGCCAGCAGCTTGGACGGGGGACTTGGGGCCAACGTCCTGACTTTC
TRBV30,.,TRBJ2-7,.,CAWSVLGVGEQYF,TGTGCCTGGAGTGTTTTGGGGGTGGGCGAGCAGTACTTC
TRBV6-1,.,TRBJ2-2,.,CASSVSRGTGELFF,TGTGCCAGCAGCGTAAGCAGGGGAACCGGGGAGCTGTTTTTT
TRBV19,.,TRBJ1-4,.,CASSTGTGAYEKLFF,TGTGCCAGTAGTACTGGGACGGGGGCGTATGAAAAACTGTTTTTT
TRBV27,.,TRBJ2-2,TRBD1,CASSPGTANTGELFF,TGTGCCAGCAGTCCCGGGACAGCAAACACCGGGGAGCTGTTTTTT
TRBV27,.,TRBJ2-1,.,CASSLKGSGHEQFF,TGTGCCAGCAGTTTAAAGGGTAGCGGCCATGAGCAGTTCTTC
TRBV12-5,few,TRBJ1-3,.,CASGLTGGNTIYF,TGTGCTAGTGGTTTGACAGGGGGAAACACCATATATTTT
TRBV7-9,.,TRBJ2-5,TRBD2,CASSFGLAGETQYF,TGTGCCAGCAGCTTTGGACTAGCGGGCGAGACCCAGTACTTC
TRBV13,.,TRBJ2-3,TRBD2,CASSFQLRGGDTQYF,TGTGCCAGCAGCTTCCAGTTGCGGGGGGGAGATACGCAGTATTTT
TRBV5-4,.,TRBJ2-1,.,CASSLNNEQFF,TGTGCCAGCAGCTTGAACAATGAGCAGTTCTTC
TRBV28,.,TRBJ2-7,.,CASRLNRWYEQYF,TGTGCCAGCAGATTGAACAGGTGGTACGAGCAGTACTTC
TRBV19,.,TRBJ1-1,TRBD1,CASSMTGDEAFF,TGTGCCAGTAGTATGACAGGGGATGAAGCTTTCTTT
TRBV10-3,.,TRBJ1-4,.,CAISDPRRNEKLFF,TGTGCCATCAGCGACCCTAGGAGGAATGAAAAACTGTTTTTT
TRBV2,once,TRBJ2-6,TRBD1,CASTGGAGANVLTF,TGTGCCAGTACAGGGGGAGCTGGGGCCAACGTCCTGACTTTC
TRBV7-7,.,TRBJ2-1,.,CASSLQIGNNEQFF,TGTGCCAGCAGCTTACAGATCGGCAACAATGAGCAGTTCTTC
TRBV5-6,.,TRBJ2-2,TRBD2,CASSLGAGVRAGELFF,TGTGCCAGCAGCTTGGGTGCGGGGGTGCGCGCCGGGGAGCTGTTTTTT
TRBV30,.,TRBJ2-2,.,CAWRTRLTGELFF,TGTGCCTGGAGGACTCGTTTAACCGGGGAGCTGTTTTTT
TRBV10-3,.,TRBJ1-2,.,CAISLKEGHGYTF,TGTGCCATCAGCCTAAAAGAGGGCCATGGCTACACCTTC
TRBV13,.,TRBJ1-3,.,CASSPDPSGNTIYF,TGTGCCAGCAGCCCGGACCCCTCTGGAAACACCATATATTTT
TRBV5-4,.,TRBJ2-2,TRBD2,CASSRLLAGDRGGELFF,TGTGCCAGCAGCCGACTCCTAGCGGGGGATCGGGGCGGGGAGCTGTTTTTT
TRBV2,.,TRBJ1-2,.,CASRVRVFGYGYTF,TGTGCCAGCAGGGTTAGGGTTTTCGGCTATGGCTACACCTTC
TRBV28,.,TRBJ2-5,TRBD1,CASSPAGTGGGETQYF,TGTGCCAGCAGTCCCGCCGGGACAGGGGGAGGGGAGACCCAGTACTTC
TRBV4-2,.,TRBJ2-2,.,CASSQEGASNTGELFF,TGTGCCAGCAGCCAAGAGGGGGCCTCGAACACCGGGGAGCTGTTTTTT